Shown below are 21 T cell receptor beta chains from a single sample sequenced in a study of tumor and adjacent non-tumor tissue in lung cancer. The template was RNA from unsorted bulk tissue. Distant lung tissue was collected more than 3 cm away from the tumor edge. Three rounds of nested PCR, following a modified ARM-PCR protocol, produced the TCRbeta library. TCRdb passed the multiplex PCR reads through MiXCR, listing each CDR3 protein once. The table has more than 75,000 distinct CDR3 sequences, 80% seen once; the top ten hold about 29%. Source material: distant non-tumor lung tissue. The source is a man aged 55 to 69 with small cell lung cancer.

As for this clonotype: In this CDR3 the conserved last residue, phenylalanine or tryptophan, is missing, so a read error is likely. The gene calls are TRBV4-2 and TRBJ2-3; no clear D. Germline CDR1 and CDR2: LGHNA and YNFKEQ. This CDR3 has 14 residues. Trimming pared 6 bases from V and 3 bases from J, leaving 13 bases between. The CDR3 here is CASREAERTDTQYL. CDR3 sequence (DNA): TGTGCCAGCAGAGAGGCCGAGAGGACAGATACGCAGTATTTG.

This clonotype was observed a few times. The junction does not match germline at one end; this may be a read error. The gene calls are TRBV5-1 and TRBJ2-2, with D tentatively TRBD1 (5 bases). Germline CDR1 reads SGHRS; CDR2 reads YFSETQ. The CDR3 runs to 15 residues. In nucleotides, the CDR3 is TGCGCCAGAAGCTTATCGACAGTCGGGACCGGGGAGCTGTTTTTT. As protein: CARSLSTVGTGELFF.

Comment on this clonotype: A read error is possible here, since a much larger clone lies one base away. Given the absence of the conserved phenylalanine or tryptophan at the CDR3 end, a read error is likely. The chain carries TRBV11-2 and TRBJ2-7, with 7 bases fitting TRBD1. CDR1 and CDR2 from the germline V gene are SGHAT and FQNNGV. CDR3 length: 17 residues. The ends lost 0 bases at V and 0 bases at J; junction bases unmatched: 8. The CDR3 nucleotides are TGTGCCAGCAGCTTAGAGAGGGGGCAGGTCCTCTCCTACGAGCAGTACTTA. This translates into CASSLERGQVLSYEQYL.

Notes on this clonotype: Compared with germline, one end of the junction differs, possibly owing to a read error. The V gene is TRBV29-1, the J gene TRBJ2-5; D is uncertain. This CDR3 has 14 residues. Germline V gene lookup returns CDR1 SQVTM and CDR2 ANQGSEA. CDR3 nucleotide sequence: TGCAGCGTTGATAAGATGGGCCGCCAAGAAACCCAGTACTTC. It encodes CSVDKMGRQETQYF. Full variable domain (outside the CDR3, taken from reference TRBV29-1 and TRBJ2-5): SAVISQKPSRDICQRGTSLTIQCQVDSQVTMMFWYRQQPGQSLTLIATANQGSEATYESGFVIDKFPISRPNLTFSTLTVSNMSPEDSSIYLCSVDKMGRQETQYFGPGTRLLVL.

Notes on this clonotype: Relative to the germline gene, one junction end is altered; a read error may explain this. This chain joins TRBV6-1 and TRBJ2-2; 10 nucleotides match TRBD2. Germline CDR1 and CDR2: MNHNS and SASEGT. The CDR3 sequence is 16 residues long. CDR3 amino acids: CSSGGLAGVNTGELFF. In nucleotides, the CDR3 is TGTTCCAGCGGTGGGCTAGCGGGAGTAAACACCGGGGAGCTGTTTTTT.

This clonotype has a single count. Mismatch with germline at one junction end may stem from a read error. The chain has TRBV11-2 and TRBJ2-5; the D is unclear. This CDR3 comprises 13 residues. Germline CDR1 reads SGHAT; CDR2 reads FQNNGV. This CDR3 is CASSLGEKETEYF. CDR3 DNA: TGTGCCAGCAGTTTAGGTGAGAAAGAGACCGAGTACTTC. Filled out from reference TRBV11-2 and TRBJ2-5, the complete variable domain reads EAGVAQSPRYKIIEKRQSVAFWCNPISGHATLYWYQQILGQGPKLLIQFQNNGVVDDSQLPKDRFSAERLKGVDSTLKIQPAKLEDSAVYLCASSLGEKETEYFGPGTRLLVL.

This clonotype was seen many times. The chain is built from TRBV20-1 and TRBJ1-2, with 8 bases fitting TRBD1. Germline V CDR1 and CDR2: DFQATT, SNEGSKA (reference sequence). V dropped 1 base and J dropped 7; count of bases not matched to a gene: 14. The CDR3 contains 16 residues. DNA for the CDR3: TGCAGTGCTAGAGTAAGGGGACAGGAACATTCAATTGGCTACACCTTC. This gives the protein CSARVRGQEHSIGYTF.

This sequence joins TRBV18 and TRBJ2-1; D perhaps matches TRBD1 (6 bases). Per germline, CDR1 KGHSH and CDR2 LQKENI. The CDR3 has 13 amino acids. With 5 bases removed from V and 6 bases from J, the gap between germline ends came to 11 bases. CDR3 residues: CASSTTRGNEQFF. DNA of the CDR3: TGTGCCAGCTCAACCACCAGGGGCAATGAGCAGTTCTTC.

Comment on this clonotype: A read error may account for a junction end that differs from germline. V gene TRBV12-3 or TRBV12-4 combines with J gene TRBJ2-1; 7 bases are shared with TRBD2. This CDR3 is 15 amino acids long. CDR3 in amino acids: CASSLQASGSHERFF. The CDR3 region has the DNA TGTGCTAGCAGTTTACAGGCTAGCGGTTCGCATGAGCGGTTCTTC.

V and J are TRBV29-1 and TRBJ2-5; no definite D call. V was clipped by 3 bases and J by 5 bases, with 10 bases between them. There are 12 residues in the CDR3. Germline CDR1 is SQVTM and CDR2 is ANQGSEA. The CDR3 loop reads CSVESHEETQYF. The CDR3 DNA reads as TGCAGCGTTGAGTCACATGAGGAGACCCAGTACTTC.

Remarks on this clonotype: This is likely a read error, given that the CDR3 carries no conserved phenylalanine or tryptophan at its end. The chain couples TRBV11-2 to TRBJ2-5; TRBD2 agrees at 9 bases. Germline lookup yields CDR1 SGHAT and CDR2 FQNNGV. There are 16 residues in the CDR3. In nucleotides, the CDR3 is TGTGTCAACAGCTTTACCCAGGGACTAGCATTAGAGACCCAGTACCTC. Its protein product is CVNSFTQGLALETQYL.

This clonotype was detected many times. The chain couples TRBV5-1 to TRBJ2-1; TRBD1 is a possible D gene (6 bases). V was shortened by 3 bases and J by 4 bases, with 11 bases between the two germline ends. The CDR3 runs 14 residues. Germline CDR1 is SGHRS and CDR2 is YFSETQ. DNA for the CDR3: TGCGCCAGCAGCTCCGGGACACCATACAATGAGCAGTTCTTC. Translated, it gives CASSSGTPYNEQFF.

About this clonotype: The missing conserved phenylalanine or tryptophan at the end of this CDR3 makes a read error likely. Because the CDR3's place on the DNA is in doubt, the DNA is left out and the CDR3 is given as listed by TCRdb. The chain's CDR3 is CASQKRQGDNEQSL. The chain is built from TRBV11-2 and TRBJ2-1; TRBD2, as called in the table, went unchecked against the DNA. Counting both end residues, the CDR3 totals 14 amino acids. CDR1 SGHAT and CDR2 FQNNGV come from the germline V gene.

As regards this clonotype: A much larger clone lies one base from this, so it may be a read error. The chain carries TRBV28 and TRBJ2-1, with D perhaps TRBD1 (6 bases). There are 14 residues in the CDR3. Germline V lookup: CDR1 MDHEN, CDR2 SYDVKM. V shed 5 bases and J shed 7 bases, with 15 bases lying between them. The CDR3 is CASSILRQANEQFF. The CDR3 DNA follows: TGTGCCAGCAGTATCCTTAGACAGGCAAATGAGCAGTTCTTC.

This clonotype appeared once. Relative to the germline gene, one junction end is altered; a read error may explain this. The rearrangement links TRBV5-1 to TRBJ2-2; 8 bases are shared with TRBD2. Germline loops: CDR1 SGHRS, CDR2 YFSETQ. The CDR3 totals 15 residues. As DNA, the CDR3 is TGCACCAGCAGCTTGACTAGCGTTAACACCGGGGAGCTTTTTTTT. Protein product: CTSSLTSVNTGELFF.

As concerns this clonotype: Compared with germline, one end of the junction differs, possibly owing to a read error. The chain couples TRBV6-6 to TRBJ1-2, with a possible D match to TRBD1 (5 bases). The CDR3 runs to 12 residues. Germline V CDR1 and CDR2: MNHNY, SVGAGI (reference sequence). CDR3 in DNA: TGTGCCAGGAGTTCAGGGACCTATGGCTACACCTTC. The encoded protein is CARSSGTYGYTF.

The chain carries TRBV6-5 and TRBJ2-5; D perhaps matches TRBD1 (6 bases). The CDR3 has 16 amino acids. V lost 0 bases and J 1 base, leaving 12 bases between the germline ends. Germline V gene sequence: CDR1 MNHEY, CDR2 SVGAGI. CDR3 sequence reads: CASSYSVGAPQETQYF. The CDR3 nucleotides are TGTGCCAGCAGTTACTCGGTGGGGGCGCCCCAAGAGACCCAGTACTTC.

Regarding this clonotype: A junction end diverges from the germline sequence, so it may reflect a read error. The V call is TRBV29-1, the J call TRBJ2-1, with D possibly matching TRBD1 (6 bases). This CDR3 is built from 12 residues. Germline lookup yields CDR1 SQVTM and CDR2 ANQGSEA. The CDR3 bases are TGTAGCTCCGTACAGGGATACAATGAGCAGTTCTTC. This gives the protein CSSVQGYNEQFF.

The chain recombines TRBV4-2 with TRBJ2-2; unclear D gene. The germline V gene encodes CDR1 LGHNA and CDR2 YNFKEQ. This CDR3 contains 16 residues. CDR3 region: CVSSQDLRANTGELFF. The CDR3 bases are TGTGTCAGTAGCCAAGATCTCAGAGCGAACACCGGGGAGCTGTTTTTT.

This clonotype has at least ten counts. The J gene is TRBJ1-2, the V gene TRBV30; no definite D call. The CDR3 spans 12 residues. The germline V gene encodes CDR1 GTSNPN and CDR2 SVGIG (reference sequence). V lost 5 bases, J lost 3 bases, and 10 bases lay in between. CDR3 sequence (DNA): TGTGCCTGGGCTCCGGCCCACTATGGCTACACCTTC. Translating it yields CAWAPAHYGYTF.

The gene calls are TRBV19 and TRBJ2-7; TRBD2 agrees at 10 bases. Germline V lookup: CDR1 LNHDA, CDR2 SQIVND (reference sequence). This CDR3 has 15 residues. The CDR3 here is CASSEAGGPCYEQYV. In nucleotides, the CDR3 is TGTGCCAGTAGTGAAGCGGGAGGGCCATGTTACGAACAGTACGTC.